The sequence of this T cell receptor beta chain was determined in a study of beta chain features in type 1 diabetes. Overall study results and limits: The study found moderately but significantly shorter TCRB CDR3s in all four CD4+ subsets of Type 1 diabetes patients.

Per germline, CDR1 SGHDT and CDR2 YYEEEE. J was trimmed by 3 bases and V by 6 bases; bases with no gene match: 10. CDR3 length: 16 amino acids. With regard to this clone: Its antigen is still unknown.

As every portion of the isolated RNA was reverse transcribed, the sequencing read expressed TCRB transcripts. There were several million reads on average in the naive, central memory and regulatory T cell samples. Method: immunoSEQ multiplex PCR; TCRdb's copy keeps in-frame clones and lacks some. The sample shows 600,000 to 700,000 clones, 13% of them seen only once. The chain employs TRBV5-6 and TRBJ2-1, with 9 bases aligning to TRBD1. Source material: naive CD4+ T cells from blood. The TCR originated in a man between 18 and 35 years old with type 1 diabetes. The DNA of the CDR3 is TGTGCCAGCACTATCCTGGGGACAGGGATCTACAATGAGCAGTTCTTC. Translating it yields CASTILGTGIYNEQFF.